A selection of T cell receptor beta chains follows, all from one sample in a study of OX40 agonist ivuxolimab in advanced cancers. TCRdb's copy holds only in-frame clones and misses some; the assay was immunoSEQ multiplex PCR. The table has under 45,000 clones, 75% to 85% seen once; the top ten hold about 4%. The sample consisted of CD4+ or CD8+ T cells sorted from blood, taken in a trial of the OX40 agonist ivuxolimab. The receptor source for this set is an adult with an advanced solid tumor such as melanoma, head and neck, liver or kidney cancer. Both conserved end residues are part of each CDR3. A D gene is named only where the DNA matches it firmly. Only some rows state a clone size, as once, few, many or a class for expanded clones.

v_gene: TRBV2; abundance: once; d_gene: .; j_gene: TRBJ1-5; CDR3aa: CASREGQPSNQPQHF; CDR3nt: TGTGCCAGCAGGGAAGGACAGCCTAGCAATCAGCCCCAGCATTTT
v_gene: TRBV7-9; abundance: .; d_gene: .; j_gene: TRBJ1-2; CDR3aa: CASSLGRASNYGYTF; CDR3nt: TGTGCCAGCAGCTTAGGCAGGGCATCCAACTATGGCTACACCTTC
v_gene: TRBV5-4; abundance: .; d_gene: .; j_gene: TRBJ2-7; CDR3aa: CASSLSGSVYEQYF; CDR3nt: TGTGCCAGCAGCTTGTCAGGAAGCGTATACGAGCAGTACTTC
v_gene: TRBV27; abundance: .; d_gene: .; j_gene: TRBJ1-5; CDR3aa: CASSPAGAYSNQPQHF; CDR3nt: TGTGCCAGCAGCCCCGCGGGGGCCTATAGCAATCAGCCCCAGCATTTT
v_gene: TRBV5-1; abundance: .; d_gene: .; j_gene: TRBJ2-7; CDR3aa: CASSLEGFHEQYF; CDR3nt: TGCGCCAGCAGCTTGGAGGGCTTCCACGAGCAGTACTTC
v_gene: TRBV28; abundance: few; d_gene: TRBD1; j_gene: TRBJ1-4; CDR3aa: CASSLRQGFEKLFF; CDR3nt: TGTGCCAGCAGTTTGCGACAGGGCTTTGAAAAACTGTTTTTT
v_gene: TRBV11-1; abundance: .; d_gene: TRBD1; j_gene: TRBJ2-3; CDR3aa: CASSLEGTGKYTDTQYF; CDR3nt: TGTGCCAGCAGCTTAGAAGGGACAGGGAAATACACAGATACGCAGTATTTT
v_gene: TRBV7-7; abundance: .; d_gene: TRBD1; j_gene: TRBJ2-1; CDR3aa: CASSSRGGRADEQFF; CDR3nt: TGTGCCAGCAGCTCCAGAGGGGGCCGGGCGGATGAGCAGTTCTTC
v_gene: TRBV7-8; abundance: .; d_gene: .; j_gene: TRBJ2-2; CDR3aa: CASSLDLTRTGELFF; CDR3nt: TGTGCCAGCAGCTTAGACCTGACTAGGACCGGGGAGCTGTTTTTT
v_gene: TRBV5-1; abundance: few; d_gene: .; j_gene: TRBJ1-1; CDR3aa: CASSKGHQNTEAFF; CDR3nt: TGCGCCAGCAGCAAGGGACACCAGAACACTGAAGCTTTCTTT
v_gene: TRBV18; abundance: .; d_gene: .; j_gene: TRBJ2-7; CDR3aa: CASSLLTYEQYF; CDR3nt: TGTGCCAGCTCACTACTAACCTACGAGCAGTACTTC
v_gene: TRBV5-4; abundance: few; d_gene: TRBD1; j_gene: TRBJ2-1; CDR3aa: CASSGTGGKNEQFF; CDR3nt: TGTGCCAGCAGCGGGACAGGGGGTAAAAATGAGCAGTTCTTC
v_gene: TRBV19; abundance: .; d_gene: .; j_gene: TRBJ2-2; CDR3aa: CASSVQAVGELFF; CDR3nt: TGTGCCAGTAGTGTGCAGGCCGTCGGGGAGCTGTTTTTT
v_gene: TRBV6-6; abundance: .; d_gene: TRBD1; j_gene: TRBJ2-7; CDR3aa: CASKTGTGTYEQYF; CDR3nt: TGTGCCAGCAAGACCGGGACAGGGACCTACGAGCAGTACTTC
v_gene: TRBV27; abundance: .; d_gene: .; j_gene: TRBJ2-3; CDR3aa: CASSPQKGPRGGPTDTQYF; CDR3nt: TGTGCCAGCAGTCCGCAAAAAGGACCCCGAGGGGGACCGACAGATACGCAGTATTTT
v_gene: TRBV19; abundance: few; d_gene: TRBD1; j_gene: TRBJ1-1; CDR3aa: CASEDRENTEAFF; CDR3nt: TGTGCCAGTGAGGACAGGGAGAACACTGAAGCTTTCTTT
v_gene: TRBV12-5; abundance: .; d_gene: .; j_gene: TRBJ2-7; CDR3aa: CASGPLPDEQYF; CDR3nt: TGTGCTAGTGGTCCGCTACCGGACGAGCAGTACTTC
v_gene: TRBV30; abundance: .; d_gene: .; j_gene: TRBJ1-1; CDR3aa: CAWSVNRNTEAFF; CDR3nt: TGTGCCTGGAGTGTTAACAGAAACACTGAAGCTTTCTTT
v_gene: TRBV7-2; abundance: .; d_gene: TRBD1; j_gene: TRBJ1-3; CDR3aa: CASSKDRAGNTIYF; CDR3nt: TGTGCCAGCAGCAAAGACAGGGCGGGAAACACCATATATTTT
v_gene: TRBV4-3; abundance: .; d_gene: TRBD1; j_gene: TRBJ2-2; CDR3aa: CASSQEDRVNTGELFF; CDR3nt: TGCGCCAGCAGCCAAGAGGACAGGGTGAACACCGGGGAGCTGTTTTTT
v_gene: TRBV6-5; abundance: .; d_gene: .; j_gene: TRBJ2-2; CDR3aa: CASSYEPGNTGELFF; CDR3nt: TGTGCCAGCAGTTACGAGCCGGGGAACACCGGGGAGCTGTTTTTT
v_gene: TRBV28; abundance: .; d_gene: .; j_gene: TRBJ1-2; CDR3aa: CASRDNYGYTF; CDR3nt: TGTGCCAGCAGAGATAACTATGGCTACACCTTC
v_gene: TRBV18; abundance: .; d_gene: TRBD2; j_gene: TRBJ2-3; CDR3aa: CASSPGSGVGDTQYF; CDR3nt: TGTGCCAGCTCACCAGGTAGCGGGGTCGGGGATACGCAGTATTTT
v_gene: TRBV4-1; abundance: once; d_gene: .; j_gene: TRBJ1-1; CDR3aa: CASSQLPRGAKGKGRAEAFF; CDR3nt: TGCGCCAGCAGCCAGCTACCCCGGGGGGCTAAGGGCAAGGGAAGGGCTGAAGCTTTCTTT
v_gene: TRBV6-6; abundance: .; d_gene: .; j_gene: TRBJ1-5; CDR3aa: CASSYTTAGNQPQHF; CDR3nt: TGTGCCAGCAGTTACACGACGGCGGGCAATCAGCCCCAGCATTTT
v_gene: TRBV10-3; abundance: .; d_gene: .; j_gene: TRBJ1-1; CDR3aa: CAISESRNTEAFF; CDR3nt: TGTGCCATCAGTGAGTCACGGAACACTGAAGCTTTCTTT
v_gene: TRBV18; abundance: .; d_gene: .; j_gene: TRBJ2-6; CDR3aa: CASSETAGANVLTF; CDR3nt: TGTGCCAGCTCAGAGACTGCTGGGGCCAACGTCCTGACTTTC
v_gene: TRBV5-1; abundance: .; d_gene: .; j_gene: TRBJ2-5; CDR3aa: CASSSGPGIGETQYF; CDR3nt: TGCGCCAGCAGCTCTGGTCCAGGGATCGGAGAGACCCAGTACTTC
v_gene: TRBV4-1; abundance: .; d_gene: .; j_gene: TRBJ2-3; CDR3aa: CASSQEGLRGQGGDTQYF; CDR3nt: TGCGCCAGCAGCCAAGAAGGTTTACGGGGGCAAGGTGGAGATACGCAGTATTTT
v_gene: TRBV11-2; abundance: few; d_gene: TRBD2; j_gene: TRBJ2-7; CDR3aa: CASSLGGRWYEQYF; CDR3nt: TGTGCCAGCAGCTTAGGCGGGAGGTGGTACGAGCAGTACTTC
v_gene: TRBV7-3; abundance: .; d_gene: .; j_gene: TRBJ2-1; CDR3aa: CASSLAAGYNEQFF; CDR3nt: TGTGCCAGCAGCTTAGCAGCGGGTTACAATGAGCAGTTCTTC
v_gene: TRBV5-5; abundance: .; d_gene: .; j_gene: TRBJ1-1; CDR3aa: CASSLDRVNTEAFF; CDR3nt: TGTGCCAGCAGCTTGGACAGGGTTAACACTGAAGCTTTCTTT
v_gene: TRBV20-1; abundance: .; d_gene: .; j_gene: TRBJ1-4; CDR3aa: CRGSNGEKLFF; CDR3nt: TGCAGAGGCTCGAATGGGGAAAAACTGTTTTTT
v_gene: TRBV25-1; abundance: .; d_gene: .; j_gene: TRBJ1-4; CDR3aa: CASSGREFLNEKLFF; CDR3nt: TGTGCCAGCAGTGGCCGGGAGTTCCTTAATGAAAAACTGTTTTTT
v_gene: TRBV2; abundance: once; d_gene: .; j_gene: TRBJ1-5; CDR3aa: CASKVLSNQPQHF; CDR3nt: TGTGCCAGCAAGGTTCTGAGCAATCAGCCCCAGCATTTT
v_gene: TRBV6-1; abundance: few; d_gene: .; j_gene: TRBJ2-2; CDR3aa: CASTEGTGTGELFF; CDR3nt: TGTGCCAGCACGGAAGGGACGGGGACCGGGGAGCTGTTTTTT
v_gene: TRBV18; abundance: once; d_gene: .; j_gene: TRBJ1-3; CDR3aa: CASSPLKGAGNTIYF; CDR3nt: TGTGCCAGCTCACCACTAAAGGGTGCCGGAAACACCATATATTTT
v_gene: TRBV6-5; abundance: .; d_gene: .; j_gene: TRBJ1-5; CDR3aa: CASSPPRDLNQPQHF; CDR3nt: TGTGCCAGCAGCCCGCCCCGGGACCTAAATCAGCCCCAGCATTTT
v_gene: TRBV21-1; abundance: few; d_gene: .; j_gene: TRBJ2-2; CDR3aa: CASSKGTSGAAGGLFF; CDR3nt: TGTGCCAGCAGCAAAGGGACTAGCGGGGCTGCGGGTGGGCTGTTTTTT
v_gene: TRBV9; abundance: .; d_gene: TRBD2; j_gene: TRBJ2-3; CDR3aa: CASSVAGGSGTDTQYF; CDR3nt: TGTGCCAGCAGCGTAGCTGGCGGGAGTGGCACAGATACGCAGTATTTT
v_gene: TRBV28; abundance: .; d_gene: TRBD1; j_gene: TRBJ1-1; CDR3aa: CASSLSGQGWAFF; CDR3nt: TGTGCCAGCAGTTTATCGGGACAGGGGTGGGCTTTCTTT
v_gene: TRBV7-9; abundance: .; d_gene: .; j_gene: TRBJ2-7; CDR3aa: CASSPGLSEHEQYF; CDR3nt: TGTGCCAGCAGCCCGGGACTCTCCGAACACGAGCAGTACTTC
v_gene: TRBV18; abundance: .; d_gene: .; j_gene: TRBJ1-5; CDR3aa: CASSPRADVSNQPQHF; CDR3nt: TGTGCCAGCTCACCCAGAGCAGACGTTTCCAATCAGCCCCAGCATTTT
v_gene: TRBV28; abundance: .; d_gene: .; j_gene: TRBJ1-2; CDR3aa: CASSFSLGYTF; CDR3nt: TGTGCCAGCAGTTTTTCTCTGGGCTACACCTTC
v_gene: TRBV5-6; abundance: .; d_gene: .; j_gene: TRBJ2-2; CDR3aa: CASSLAGVVELFF; CDR3nt: TGTGCCAGCAGCTTGGCCGGAGTTGTAGAGCTGTTTTTT
v_gene: TRBV5-4; abundance: .; d_gene: .; j_gene: TRBJ2-3; CDR3aa: CASSLAGRARTDTQYF; CDR3nt: TGTGCCAGCAGCTTGGCCGGACGGGCGAGGACAGATACGCAGTATTTT
v_gene: TRBV5-6; abundance: .; d_gene: .; j_gene: TRBJ2-3; CDR3aa: CASSLGRDTDTQYF; CDR3nt: TGTGCCAGCAGCTTGGGCAGGGACACAGATACGCAGTATTTT
v_gene: TRBV15; abundance: few; d_gene: .; j_gene: TRBJ1-5; CDR3aa: CATSRGNRQPQHF; CDR3nt: TGTGCCACCAGCAGGGGGAACAGGCAGCCCCAGCATTTT
v_gene: TRBV9; abundance: .; d_gene: TRBD2; j_gene: TRBJ2-3; CDR3aa: CASSVTPSGITDTQYF; CDR3nt: TGTGCCAGCAGCGTTACCCCTAGCGGCATCACAGATACGCAGTATTTT
v_gene: TRBV6-5; abundance: .; d_gene: TRBD1; j_gene: TRBJ2-6; CDR3aa: CASSYLTGAGANVLTF; CDR3nt: TGTGCCAGCAGTTACCTGACAGGGGCTGGGGCCAACGTCCTGACTTTC
v_gene: TRBV6-4; abundance: .; d_gene: .; j_gene: TRBJ1-6; CDR3aa: CASSGGHGAGSPLHF; CDR3nt: TGTGCCAGCAGTGGGGGTCACGGGGCCGGTTCACCCCTCCACTTT
v_gene: TRBV30; abundance: .; d_gene: .; j_gene: TRBJ2-5; CDR3aa: CAWSRTDSAAQYF; CDR3nt: TGTGCCTGGAGTAGGACCGACAGCGCGGCCCAGTACTTC